The T cell receptor (beta chain) under discussion was sequenced for a study of CD8+ T cells in alopecia areata. This clone came up a few times. From germline, CDR1 is MNHEY and CDR2 SMNVEV (reference sequence). V lost 6 bases to trimming and J lost 6 bases, with 14 bases between them. This CDR3 spans 13 amino acids. As for treatment: oral pan-JAK inhibitor, 5-10 mg twice daily. RNA extraction and reverse transcription yielded cDNA as sequencing template. Here immunoSEQ multiplex PCR was the method, and the copy in TCRdb shows in-frame clones only, minus some. Of over 100,000 clones listed, about 60% are singletons.

The chain joins TRBV27 to TRBJ1-2; tentative D call: TRBD1 (5 bases). This specimen consisted of CD8+ T cells sorted from blood, obtained at week 24, from a patient treated with tofacitinib. The clonotype was recovered from a human donor with alopecia areata. This CDR3 reads CASRGFGADGYTF. CDR3 coding DNA: TGTGCCAGCAGGGGGTTTGGGGCCGATGGCTACACCTTC.